A few counts support the clone carrying this T cell receptor (beta chain). What it binds is unknown. RNA transcripts gave rise to amplified TCR beta CDR3 regions. The TCR CDR3 first-round RT-PCR relied on the HTBI primer set. One entry per CDR3 protein, called by TCRdb with MiXCR from the multiplex PCR reads. The table lists roughly 380,000 distinct CDR3 sequences, about 15% of them singletons, with approximately 11% in the top ten. The data are from a study of T cells in Graves' hyperthyroidism and ophthalmopathy. Points from the study as a whole: Blood also carried most thyroid clonotypes expanded above 0.001. Model-based prediction identified ophthalmopathy a median around 6.7 months prior to its onset.

Thyroid ultrasound, orbital computed tomography, clinical symptoms, and serum thyroxine and TRAb underpinned diagnoses. The sequencing sample was made of blood. The TCR was taken from a woman in her sixties or seventies with Graves' hyperthyroidism.

CDR3 DNA: TGTGCCAGTAGTATTGGGGCGGGCCCAGAGCAGTTCTTC. Its protein is CASSIGAGPEQFF. The chain links TRBV19 to TRBJ2-1; tentatively, D is TRBD1 or TRBD2 (5 bases each). V was trimmed by 3 bases and J by 10 bases, leaving 13 bases between them. From germline, CDR1 is LNHDA and CDR2 SQIVND (reference sequence). The CDR3 is 13 amino acids.